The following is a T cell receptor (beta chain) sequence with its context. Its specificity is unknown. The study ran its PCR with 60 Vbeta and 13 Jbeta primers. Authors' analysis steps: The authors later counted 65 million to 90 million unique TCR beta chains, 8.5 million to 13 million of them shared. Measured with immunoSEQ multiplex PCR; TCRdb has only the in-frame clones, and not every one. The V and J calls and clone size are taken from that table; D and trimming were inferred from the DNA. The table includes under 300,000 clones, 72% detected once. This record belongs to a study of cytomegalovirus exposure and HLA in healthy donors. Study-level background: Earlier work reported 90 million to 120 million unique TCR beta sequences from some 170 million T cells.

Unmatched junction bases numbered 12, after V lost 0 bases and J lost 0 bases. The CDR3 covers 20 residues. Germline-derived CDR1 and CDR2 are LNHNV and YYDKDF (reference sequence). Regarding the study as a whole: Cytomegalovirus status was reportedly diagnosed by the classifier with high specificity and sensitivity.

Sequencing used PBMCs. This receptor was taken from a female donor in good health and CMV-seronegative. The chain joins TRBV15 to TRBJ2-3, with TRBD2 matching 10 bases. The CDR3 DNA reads TGTGCCACCAGCAGAGACCAAGTAGCGGGAGGCCACCCTAGCACAGATACGCAGTATTTT. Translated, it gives CATSRDQVAGGHPSTDTQYF. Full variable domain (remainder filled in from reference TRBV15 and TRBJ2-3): DAMVIQNPRYQVTQFGKPVTLSCSQTLNHNVMYWYQQKSSQAPKLLFHYYDKDFNNEADTPDNFQSRRPNTSFCFLDIRSPGLGDTAMYLCATSRDQVAGGHPSTDTQYFGPGTRLTVL.